The 27 T cell receptor beta chains below all came from one sample that was sequenced in a study of control samples from healthy donors and cancer patients. Using immunoSEQ multiplex PCR, the repertoire was profiled, and TCRdb retains in-frame clones only, with some absent. The sample lists some 130,000 clones, 90% occurring once. Sequenced sample: blood. These receptors were collected from a man aged 40-49 years in good health.

The CDR3 DNA sequence: TGTGCCAGCAGCCCCCTACAGGGGGCGGGGGGGGCCAACGTCCTGACTTTC. As protein: CASSPLQGAGGANVLTF. The V call is TRBV7-6, the J call TRBJ2-6, with TRBD1 matching 9 bases. V lost 5 bases and J lost 4; bases outside the gene matches: 9. The CDR3 has 17 amino acids. CDR1 SGHVS and CDR2 FNYEAQ come from the germline V gene.

The chain links TRBV6-6 to TRBJ2-7; D is unresolved. Germline V gene data show CDR1 as MNHNY and CDR2 as SVGAGI (reference sequence). The CDR3 is made up of 14 amino acids. Trimming took 0 bases from V and 6 from J, leaving 12 bases between them. The CDR3 DNA follows: TGTGCCAGCAGTTACTCCGCCGTCTTGGGCGAGCAGTACTTC. This sequence encodes CASSYSAVLGEQYF.

The rearrangement joins TRBV18 to TRBJ1-5; possible D gene TRBD1, 5 bases. Between the trimmed V and J ends, which lost 4 bases and 3 bases, there was a span of 13 bases. The CDR3 is 15 residues long. Germline V lookup: CDR1 KGHSH, CDR2 LQKENI. The CDR3 DNA sequence: TGTGCCAGCTCACGGGAGGGAGGGGTCAATCAGCCCCAGCATTTT. Protein sequence: CASSREGGVNQPQHF.

The rearrangement joins TRBV5-8 to TRBJ2-3; a weak D match, TRBD2 (6 bases). Trimming left V 4 bases short and J 6 bases short, with 18 bases between. The germline V gene encodes CDR1 SGHTS and CDR2 YDEGEE. The CDR3 has 15 amino acids. The CDR3 loop is CASSGRGPATDTQYF. The DNA for the CDR3 is TGTGCCAGCAGCGGGCGGGGACCGGCAACCGATACGCAGTATTTT.

This chain connects TRBV24-1 to TRBJ1-2; perhaps TRBD1 as D (5 bases). The CDR3 contains 11 residues. Germline V gene data show CDR1 as KGHDR and CDR2 as SFDVKD. The V end lost 6 bases, the J end lost 8 bases, and 9 bases lay between the germline ends. CDR3 DNA: TGTGCCACCAGTCAGGGCTGGGGCTACACCTTC. Translated, it gives CATSQGWGYTF.

The sample holds a few counts of this clone. This chain connects TRBV11-2 to TRBJ2-5, with D tentatively TRBD2 (5 bases). The germline V gene encodes CDR1 SGHAT and CDR2 FQNNGV. Trimming stripped 4 bases from V and 1 base from J, with 10 bases between. This CDR3 has 14 residues. In DNA, the CDR3 is TGTGCCAGCAGCTCCTCGGACTTCCAAGAGACCCAGTACTTC. This translates into CASSSSDFQETQYF.

This chain joins TRBV28 and TRBJ2-7, with D perhaps matching TRBD1 or TRBD2 (7 bases each). V lost 6 bases and J lost 4, with 16 bases in between. This CDR3 spans 14 amino acids. In germline, CDR1 is MDHEN, CDR2 SYDVKM. The CDR3 bases are TGTGCCAGCAGGGGCCAGGGGGGGAGGTACGAGCAGTACTTC. As protein: CASRGQGGRYEQYF. Full variable domain (remainder filled in from reference TRBV28 and TRBJ2-7): DVKVTQSSRYLVKRTGEKVFLECVQDMDHENMFWYRQDPGLGLRLIYFSYDVKMKEKGDIPEGYSVSREKKERFSLILESASTNQTSMYLCASRGQGGRYEQYFGPGTRLTVT.

The sample holds a few counts of this clone. The chain joins TRBV5-4 to TRBJ2-7; 7 bases are shared with TRBD2. This CDR3 comprises 15 residues. CDR1 and CDR2 from the germline V gene are SGHNT and YYREEE (reference sequence). J lost 6 bases, V lost 4 bases, and 13 bases had no gene match. CDR3 sequence: CASSPGGRGLGEQYF. CDR3 in DNA: TGTGCCAGCAGCCCGGGGGGTCGTGGCCTTGGCGAGCAGTACTTC.

The chain links TRBV13 to TRBJ1-3; no clear D gene. The ends were cut back, 1 base at V and 1 base at J, with 5 bases in the middle. The CDR3 spans 14 residues. Germline V gene sequence: CDR1 PRHDT, CDR2 FYEKMQ (reference sequence). CDR3 DNA: TGTGCCAGCAGCTTAGACAGTTCTGGAAACACCATATATTTT. This codes for CASSLDSSGNTIYF.

This sequence joins TRBV10-2 and TRBJ2-7; 11 bases line up with TRBD2. Losses at the gene ends were 0 bases for V and 4 bases for J; bases not matched to a gene: 5. This CDR3 comprises 16 residues. Germline V gene data show CDR1 as WSHSY and CDR2 as SAAADI. The CDR3 protein is CASSESLAGAPYEQYF. For the CDR3, the DNA is TGCGCCAGCAGTGAGTCACTAGCGGGGGCACCGTACGAGCAGTACTTC.

The chain joins TRBV14 to TRBJ2-2; D gene uncertain. Germline V gene sequence: CDR1 SGHDN, CDR2 FVKESK. With 3 bases removed from V and 6 bases from J, the gap between germline ends came to 8 bases. This CDR3 spans 13 amino acids. The chain's CDR3 is CASSQGKAGELFF. The CDR3 coding sequence is TGTGCCAGCAGCCAGGGGAAGGCCGGGGAGCTGTTTTTT.

The J gene is TRBJ1-5, the V gene TRBV30; a weak D match, TRBD1 (5 bases). This CDR3 region has 16 residues. Deletions cut 2 bases from V and 3 bases from J, with 17 bases between. Per germline, CDR1 GTSNPN and CDR2 SVGIG (reference sequence). The CDR3, as DNA: TGTGCCTGGAGTCGCAGGGTCGGCGGGAACAATCAGCCCCAGCATTTT. This codes for CAWSRRVGGNNQPQHF.

This chain links TRBV15 with TRBJ2-1; 9 positions match TRBD2. After removal of 5 bases from V and 4 bases from J, the junction contained 12 bases not matched to a gene. This CDR3 has 17 residues. In germline, CDR1 is LNHNV, CDR2 YYDKDF (reference sequence). The chain's CDR3 is CATSPRGGAGGYNEQFF. CDR3 DNA: TGTGCCACCAGCCCCCGGGGGGGCGCGGGGGGGTACAATGAGCAGTTCTTC. Full variable domain (rest looked up from reference TRBV15 and TRBJ2-1): DAMVIQNPRYQVTQFGKPVTLSCSQTLNHNVMYWYQQKSSQAPKLLFHYYDKDFNNEADTPDNFQSRRPNTSFCFLDIRSPGLGDTAMYLCATSPRGGAGGYNEQFFGPGTRLTVL.

As for this clone: The sample contains more than one DNA sequence encoding this CDR3. The chain uses TRBV5-1 and TRBJ1-2; 8 bases are shared with TRBD1. V shed 4 bases, J shed 8 bases, and the junction held 13 bases outside the gene matches. In germline, CDR1 is SGHRS, CDR2 YFSETQ. CDR3 length equals 15 residues. The CDR3 DNA is TGCGCCAGCAGCCTCGAACCGGGACAGGACACCGGCTACACCTTC. Encoded protein: CASSLEPGQDTGYTF. The full variable domain, its missing parts supplied by reference TRBV5-1 and TRBJ1-2, is KAGVTQTPRYLIKTRGQQVTLSCSPISGHRSVSWYQQTPGQGLQFLFEYFSETQRNKGNFPGRFSGRQFSNSRSEMNVSTLELGDSALYLCASSLEPGQDTGYTFGSGTRLTVV.

The chain employs TRBV18 and TRBJ2-7; TRBD1 matches at 8 bases. Germline assignment: CDR1 KGHSH and CDR2 LQKENI. This CDR3 has 16 residues. V was pared by 5 bases and J by 0 bases, with 9 bases of the junction left unmatched. The CDR3 region is CASSTTTGASSYEQYF. In DNA form, the CDR3 reads TGTGCCAGCTCAACGACGACAGGGGCAAGCTCCTACGAGCAGTACTTC.

This chain joins TRBV6-6 and TRBJ2-5; no clear D gene. The CDR3 runs to 11 residues. Trimming took off 1 base at V and 5 bases at J, with 2 bases between the two ends. The V gene's germline CDR1 is MNHNY and CDR2 SVGAGI (reference sequence). CDR3 nucleotides: TGTGCCAGCAGTTACTTGGAGACCCAGTACTTC. It translates to CASSYLETQYF.

This chain joins TRBV6-5 and TRBJ1-1, with D perhaps TRBD1 (5 bases). Per germline, CDR1 MNHEY and CDR2 SVGAGI. There are 14 residues in the CDR3. Trimming cost V 2 bases and J 2 bases, with 9 bases left between them. The CDR3 DNA is TGTGCCAGCAGTTACGTGGGGCCAAACACTGAAGCTTTCTTT. Translating gives CASSYVGPNTEAFF.

The chain couples TRBV2 to TRBJ2-7, with D perhaps matching TRBD1 or TRBD2 (5 bases each). CDR1 is SNHLY, CDR2 FYNNEI, per germline. Trimming took off 7 bases at V and 3 bases at J, with 22 bases between the two ends. This CDR3 contains 16 residues. Here the CDR3 reads CASTSRGRGSNYEQYF. Written as DNA, the CDR3 is TGTGCCAGCACCTCCCGGGGCCGGGGTTCCAACTACGAGCAGTACTTC.

V usage is TRBV6-5 and J usage is TRBJ1-1, with a possible D match to TRBD1 (5 bases). V dropped 1 base and J dropped 1 base, with 7 bases sitting between them. The V gene's germline CDR1 is MNHEY and CDR2 SVGAGI. The CDR3 contains 14 residues. In nucleotides, the CDR3 is TGTGCCAGCAGTTACTTTACAGGGAACACTGAAGCTTTCTTT. Translation gives CASSYFTGNTEAFF.

In nucleotides, the CDR3 is TGCGCCAGCTTTTTAGCGGAAATCACAGATACGCAGTATTTT. Encoded protein: CASFLAEITDTQYF. The chain combines TRBV5-1 with TRBJ2-3, with D possibly matching TRBD2 (6 bases). Trimming took off 7 bases at V and 2 bases at J, with 14 bases between the two ends. Germline V lookup: CDR1 SGHRS, CDR2 YFSETQ. CDR3 size: 14 residues.

This clone was seen only once. The rearrangement links TRBV28 to TRBJ2-7; tentatively, D is TRBD2 (6 bases). Germline V CDR1 and CDR2: MDHEN, SYDVKM. With 7 bases removed from V and 0 bases from J, the gap between germline ends came to 13 bases. The CDR3 contains 14 residues. CDR3 nucleotides: TGTGCCAGCATGGCGCGGGGAAGCTCCTACGAGCAGTACTTC. It yields the protein CASMARGSSYEQYF.

This chain joins TRBV5-6 and TRBJ2-3; the D is unclear. This CDR3 is 14 amino acids long. Germline values: CDR1 SGHDT, CDR2 YYEEEE. Trimming took 5 bases from V and 4 from J, leaving 14 bases between them. CDR3 nucleotide sequence: TGTGCCAGCAGAGCATCTAGTGGCGCAGATACGCAGTATTTT. Its protein is CASRASSGADTQYF.

The V call is TRBV29-1, the J call TRBJ1-2; TRBD1 agrees at 7 bases. CDR3 length equals 13 residues. The trim removed 2 bases at V and 5 bases at J, leaving 5 bases unmatched. The V gene's germline CDR1 is SQVTM and CDR2 ANQGSEA. CDR3 nucleotides: TGCAGCGTTGAAACACTACAGGGGTATGGCTACACCTTC. Its protein product is CSVETLQGYGYTF.

This rearrangement joins TRBV5-5 to TRBJ1-4; TRBD1 matches at 7 bases. V dropped 3 bases and J dropped 0; count of bases not matched to a gene: 11. The V gene's germline CDR1 is SGHKS and CDR2 YYEKEE (reference sequence). The CDR3 loop spans 18 amino acids. Written as DNA, the CDR3 is TGTGCCAGCAGCTCCGGACAGGCAGGTCCATCAACTAATGAAAAACTGTTTTTT. Its protein product is CASSSGQAGPSTNEKLFF.

V gene TRBV7-8 combines with J gene TRBJ2-7; the D gene could be TRBD1 or TRBD2 (5 bases each). This CDR3 has 17 amino acids. Germline loops: CDR1 SGHVS, CDR2 FQNEAQ. Trimming left V 0 bases short and J 0 bases short, with 15 bases between. CDR3 protein: CASSLAPRGSSSYEQYF. The CDR3 DNA reads as TGTGCCAGCAGCTTAGCTCCCCGGGGCAGCAGCTCCTACGAGCAGTACTTC.

The chain links TRBV5-6 to TRBJ2-7; maybe TRBD1 (6 bases). The CDR3 has 15 amino acids. V was shortened by 4 bases and J by 3 bases, with 17 bases between the two germline ends. Germline CDR1 is SGHDT and CDR2 is YYEEEE. CDR3 amino acids: CASSTGQWKDYEQYF. The CDR3 DNA follows: TGTGCCAGCAGCACCGGACAGTGGAAGGACTACGAGCAGTACTTC.

The chain joins TRBV24-1 to TRBJ1-6; 7 nucleotides match TRBD1. CDR1 and CDR2 (germline): KGHDR, SFDVKD. V lost 9 bases to trimming and J lost 5 bases; unmatched junction nucleotides: 6. The CDR3 totals 14 residues. CDR3 in amino acids: CATPDRVHNSPLHF. Here the CDR3 DNA reads TGTGCCACCCCTGACAGGGTCCATAATTCACCCCTCCACTTT.